This T cell receptor (beta chain) emerged from a study of vaccination and CD4 T cells after COVID-19. About the research overall: Recovered patients in the cohort numbered six men and four women, two of them Hispanic.

This sample's time point: late sampling 161 to 241 days after vaccination in a few convalescent patients. Treatment indicated: approximately 9-day PBMC culture with coronavirus spike peptide pools or control peptides (ViraFEST assay). Oncomine TCR Beta short-read sequencing was applied to DNA from cultured CD4+ T cells. TCRdb re-called the PCR reads with MiXCR, one entry per CDR3 protein. Of 20,000 to 25,000 distinct CDR3 sequences listed, around two fifths are singletons. The V gene lost 6 bases and the J gene lost 4 bases, with 10 bases spanning the gap. The CDR3 is 11 residues long. CDR1 is DFQATT and CDR2 is SNEGSKA in the germline V gene (reference sequence). About this clonotype: Its antigen is not known.

The chain links TRBV20-1 to TRBJ2-7; D gene uncertain. The starting material was CD4+ T cells from blood, cultured in vitro, obtained about 7 months after SARS-CoV-2 vaccination. The clonotype comes from a human donor who had recovered from COVID-19. The CDR3: CSALGTYEQYF. The CDR3 bases are TGCAGTGCCCTAGGCACTTACGAGCAGTACTTC.